One and the same sample provided the 16 T cell receptor beta chains below, sequenced in a study of T cell responses to AZD1222 COVID-19 vaccine (dated by TCRdb to the early 2020s). Receptor amplification or capture employed the immunoSEQ multiplex PCR assay. TCRdb carries this immuneACCESS record with in-frame sequences only. Its versions omit some clonotypes, under half of them owing to an unresolved V gene in the studies checked, with the rest unexplained. This sample comprises 50,000 or so clones, approximately 91% of them detected only once. Clones ranked in the top ten supply about 5.7% of the sample. This specimen's time point label, per the study, means: about 28 days (+/-7) after the second vaccine dose. This specimen was peripheral blood, taken 28 days after the second AZD1222 dose. The receptors originated from an adult who received the AZD1222 COVID-19 vaccine.

The chain links TRBV5-6 to TRBJ2-3; the D gene is possibly TRBD1 (6 bases). Germline lookup yields CDR1 SGHDT and CDR2 YYEEEE. The CDR3 runs 13 residues. Trimming removed 3 bases from V and 5 bases from J, with 10 bases in between. The CDR3, as DNA: TGTGCCAGCAGCTCACAGGGTCAAGATACGCAGTATTTT. Residues: CASSSQGQDTQYF.

The rearrangement uses TRBV7-2 and TRBJ2-7, with D perhaps given as TRBD1 or TRBD2 (6 bases each). Germline V gene data show CDR1 as SGHTA and CDR2 as FQGNSA. CDR3 length equals 13 residues. The germline V and J ends were trimmed by 1 base and 6 bases, with 10 bases remaining between them. CDR3 sequence (DNA): TGTGCCAGCAGCTTAGTTGGAGGGGGCGAGCAGTACTTC. Protein product: CASSLVGGGEQYF.

This sequence joins TRBV9 and TRBJ2-3, with TRBD2 matching over 10 bases. Trimming took 3 bases from V and 5 from J; bases not matched to a gene: 12. Per the germline V gene, CDR1 is SGDLS and CDR2 is YYNGEE. The CDR3 sequence is 17 residues long. CDR3 sequence: CASSERESGGAIDTQYF. For the CDR3, the DNA is TGTGCCAGCAGCGAGAGGGAGAGCGGGGGGGCAATAGATACGCAGTATTTT.

V and J are TRBV5-4 and TRBJ1-3; tentatively, D is TRBD1 (5 bases). The CDR3 consists of 14 residues. Germline lookup yields CDR1 SGHNT and CDR2 YYREEE (reference sequence). V dropped 5 bases and J dropped 1 base, with 10 bases sitting between them. CDR3 nucleotides: TGTGCCAGCAGAACTAAGGGGTCTGGAAACACCATATATTTT. Its translation: CASRTKGSGNTIYF.

This clone was picked up one time. The V call is TRBV10-3, the J call TRBJ1-6; D is unresolved. Germline lookup yields CDR1 ENHRY and CDR2 SYGVKD. The V and J ends lost 1 base and 7 bases respectively, with 5 bases between them. CDR3 length: 13 residues. Written as DNA, the CDR3 is TGTGCCATCAGTGAGTTCAAGAATTCACCCCTCCACTTT. The encoded protein is CAISEFKNSPLHF.

The J gene is TRBJ2-5, the V gene TRBV9; 8 bases fit TRBD2. The CDR3 length is 15 residues. Per germline, CDR1 SGDLS and CDR2 YYNGEE. The trim removed 0 bases at V and 5 bases at J, leaving 6 bases unmatched. Here the CDR3 reads CASSVAGGLRETQYF. CDR3 in DNA: TGTGCCAGCAGCGTAGCGGGAGGGCTCCGTGAGACCCAGTACTTC. Full variable domain (outside the CDR3, taken from reference TRBV9 and TRBJ2-5): DSGVTQTPKHLITATGQRVTLRCSPRSGDLSVYWYQQSLDQGLQFLIQYYNGEERAKGNILERFSAQQFPDLHSELNLSSLELGDSALYFCASSVAGGLRETQYFGPGTRLLVL.

This clone was found a few times. CDR3 sequence: CASGSNPAGTVETQYF. In nucleotides, the CDR3 is TGTGCTAGTGGTTCCAATCCAGCGGGGACGGTGGAGACCCAGTACTTC. The V and J genes are TRBV12-5 and TRBJ2-5; 7 positions agree with TRBD2. The V segment lost 4 bases and the J segment 5 bases; nucleotides outside the gene matches: 13. CDR1 is LGHNT and CDR2 is FRNRAP in the germline V gene. There are 16 residues in the CDR3.

The J gene is TRBJ2-1, the V gene TRBV4-3; 7 nucleotides align to TRBD2. Germline lookup yields CDR1 LGHNA and CDR2 YSLEER. This CDR3 region has 14 residues. Trimming cost V 8 bases and J 8 bases; bases outside gene matches: 12. The CDR3 DNA reads TGCGCCAGCTCCACGGACACTAGCGATCATGAGCAGTTCTTC. Its translation: CASSTDTSDHEQFF.

This chain joins TRBV28 and TRBJ1-1; 9 nucleotides match TRBD1. This CDR3 is 14 amino acids long. Unmatched junction bases numbered 5, after V lost 4 bases and J lost 5 bases. CDR1 and CDR2 from the germline V gene are MDHEN and SYDVKM. In DNA form, the CDR3 reads TGTGCCAGCAGTTCGGGACAGGGTGAGACTGAAGCTTTCTTT. It yields the protein CASSSGQGETEAFF.

This sequence joins TRBV7-9 and TRBJ2-7, with unresolved D. V lost 5 bases to trimming and J lost 4 bases, with 9 bases between them. Germline V CDR1 and CDR2: SEHNR, FQNEAQ (reference sequence). The CDR3 contains 12 residues. The CDR3 protein is CASSLQPYEQYF. In nucleotides, the CDR3 is TGTGCCAGCAGCCTCCAACCTTACGAGCAGTACTTC.

The chain recombines TRBV6-2 or TRBV6-3 with TRBJ2-7; 11 bases are a match to TRBD2. Germline lookup yields CDR1 MNHEY and CDR2 SVGEGT. The CDR3 length is 16 residues. V lost 5 bases and J lost 5; bases outside the gene matches: 11. CDR3 DNA: TGTGCCAGCAGTACCCCTTATAGCGGGAGGGCCCACGAGCAGTACTTC. Its protein product is CASSTPYSGRAHEQYF.

The chain combines TRBV7-9 with TRBJ1-6, with D hard to call. The CDR3 runs 16 residues. Per the germline V gene, CDR1 is SEHNR and CDR2 is FQNEAQ (reference sequence). V was pared by 5 bases and J by 5 bases, with 16 bases between. The CDR3 protein is CASSRLIVRDNSPLHF. The CDR3 DNA sequence: TGTGCCAGCAGCCGCCTAATCGTCCGTGATAATTCACCCCTCCACTTT.

The chain uses TRBV6-1 and TRBJ1-5; D uncertain. The V gene lost 2 bases and the J gene lost 0 bases, with 11 bases spanning the gap. The length of the CDR3 is 16 residues. The germline gives CDR1 MNHNS, CDR2 SASEGT. DNA of the CDR3: TGTGCCAGCAGTGAAAGACCGGGGAATAGCAATCAGCCCCAGCATTTT. This translates into CASSERPGNSNQPQHF.

This sequence joins TRBV25-1 and TRBJ2-1; 7 bases are shared with TRBD2. The CDR3 runs to 18 residues. With 3 bases clipped from V and 0 bases from J, the junction kept 11 bases outside the gene matches. Germline V gives CDR1 MGHDK, CDR2 SYGVNS. Here the CDR3 DNA reads TGTGCCAGCAGTGATCCCTCTAGGGCGGGGGACTCCTACAATGAGCAGTTCTTC. Translating gives CASSDPSRAGDSYNEQFF.

The chain uses TRBV27 and TRBJ2-7, with D perhaps TRBD1 (5 bases). Between the trimmed V and J ends, which lost 6 bases and 5 bases, there was a span of 17 bases. Germline V lookup: CDR1 MNHEY, CDR2 SMNVEV (reference sequence). The length of the CDR3 is 14 residues. The CDR3 DNA is TGTGCCAGCAGCCACCCCCCAGGGTTAAACGAGCAGTACTTC. Translating gives CASSHPPGLNEQYF.

This clone showed up just a few times. This rearrangement joins TRBV6-5 to TRBJ2-7; weak D call: TRBD1 (5 bases). The germline V and J ends were trimmed by 10 bases and 1 base, with 17 bases remaining between them. Per the germline V gene, CDR1 is MNHEY and CDR2 is SVGAGI. The CDR3 totals 14 residues. The CDR3 DNA sequence: TGTGCCATCTCCGGGCAGGGAATATCCTACGAGCAGTACTTC. Translating it yields CAISGQGISYEQYF.